The 3 T cell receptor beta chains reported below all come from one sample, sequenced in a study of spatial heterogeneity in lung cancer. Study-wide findings and caveats: Higher tumor mutation counts went along with higher counts of expanded intratumoral alpha and beta TCRs.

This sample's time point: sample taken at primary tumor resection. TCRdb analysed the 5' RACE reads with MiXCR anew, one entry per CDR3 protein. Of roughly 700 distinct CDR3 sequences in the sample, approximately 10% were seen once. These receptors have no known antigen. Material: lung tumor tissue, obtained at surgery. The source is a female donor with early-stage non-small cell lung cancer.

Within the sample, this clonotype is medium-sized. For a library built for alpha chains, this beta chain is a stray read; little rests on its size. The V call is TRBV6-6, the J call TRBJ2-2; no definite D call. This CDR3 contains 13 residues. V was trimmed by 2 bases and J by 6 bases, leaving 7 bases between them. Per germline, CDR1 MNHNY and CDR2 SVGAGI (reference sequence). The CDR3, as DNA: TGTGCCAGCAGTTACGGTTCTGCCGGGGAGCTGTTTTTT. It specifies CASSYGSAGELFF.

This clonotype counts as medium-sized. The size of this beta chain means little, since it is a stray read in a library made for alpha chains. The rearrangement uses TRBV6-2 or TRBV6-3 and TRBJ1-1; no clear D gene. V was pared by 0 bases and J by 0 bases, with 14 bases between. Germline V gene data show CDR1 as MNHEY and CDR2 as SVGEGT. This CDR3 is 17 amino acids long. Written as DNA, the CDR3 is TGTGCCAGCAGTTACTCCTACTCTCCAAGGGTGAACACTGAAGCTTTCTTT. It codes for CASSYSYSPRVNTEAFF.

By share, this clonotype counts as medium-sized. Because the library targeted alpha chains, this beta chain is an off-target read whose size means little. The chain couples TRBV20-1 to TRBJ2-7; D tentatively fits TRBD1 or TRBD2 (5 bases each). CDR3 length: 13 residues. Per the germline V gene, CDR1 is DFQATT and CDR2 is SNEGSKA (reference sequence). V was cut by 5 bases and J by 6 bases, with 17 bases left in between. In DNA, the CDR3 is TGCAGTGCTTCCGCCGGGGCTTGGGGCGAGCAGTACTTC. It specifies CSASAGAWGEQYF.